Detailed here is one T cell receptor (beta chain). Its antigen remains unidentified. These data come from a study of cytomegalovirus exposure and HLA in healthy donors. Study summary: The same platform used for the 600 to 750 first-cohort repertoires was also used for the approximately 120 validation repertoires, as a later analysis reported.

Trimming pared 11 bases from V and 3 bases from J, leaving 21 bases between. Per germline, CDR1 MDHEN and CDR2 SYDVKM. This CDR3 spans 15 amino acids. The study's findings and limits: The tendency of first-cohort TCR clusters to co-occur in the roughly 110 validation repertoires was identified by a subsequent analysis. The authors confirmed in vitro that a few CMV-associated chains were specific for CMV antigens.

The repertoire was sequenced with immunoSEQ multiplex PCR; TCRdb's copy has only in-frame clones and lacks some. The sample holds under 200,000 clones, 75% to 95% seen once. Separation from the roughly 670-subject first cohort characterized the approximately 120-subject validation cohort, to which the donors belonged. The origin of this receptor is a woman between 18 and 29 years old in good health and CMV-seropositive. The gene calls are TRBV28 and TRBJ2-3; D is possibly TRBD2 (5 bases). The material sequenced was PBMCs. CDR3 sequence (DNA): TGTGCCTGCGGGTCGGGAAGTGGCGGGACAGATACGCAGTATTTT. Protein sequence: CACGSGSGGTDTQYF.